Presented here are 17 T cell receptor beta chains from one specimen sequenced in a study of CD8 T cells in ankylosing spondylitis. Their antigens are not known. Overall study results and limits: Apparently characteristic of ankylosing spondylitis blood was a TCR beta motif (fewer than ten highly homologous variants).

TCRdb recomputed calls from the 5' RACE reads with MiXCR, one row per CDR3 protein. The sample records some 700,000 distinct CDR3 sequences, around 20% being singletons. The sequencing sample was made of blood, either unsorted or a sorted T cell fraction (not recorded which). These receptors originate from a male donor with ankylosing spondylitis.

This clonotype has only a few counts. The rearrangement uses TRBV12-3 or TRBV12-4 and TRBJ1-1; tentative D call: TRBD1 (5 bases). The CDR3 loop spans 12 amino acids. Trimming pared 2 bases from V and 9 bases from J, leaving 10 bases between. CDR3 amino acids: CASSLSRGQAFF. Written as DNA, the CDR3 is TGTGCCAGCAGTTTATCTCGGGGACAAGCTTTCTTT.

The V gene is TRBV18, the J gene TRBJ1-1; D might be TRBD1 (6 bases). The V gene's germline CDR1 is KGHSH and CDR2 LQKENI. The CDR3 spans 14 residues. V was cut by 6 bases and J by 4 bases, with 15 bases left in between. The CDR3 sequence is CASSPNNRATEAFF. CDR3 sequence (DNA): TGTGCCAGCTCGCCGAATAACAGGGCCACTGAAGCTTTCTTT.

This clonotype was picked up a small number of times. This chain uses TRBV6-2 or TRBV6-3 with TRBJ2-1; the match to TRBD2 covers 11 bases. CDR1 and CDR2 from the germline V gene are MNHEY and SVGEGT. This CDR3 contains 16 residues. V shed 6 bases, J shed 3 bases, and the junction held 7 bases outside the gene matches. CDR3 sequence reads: CASRPGTSGLYNEQFF. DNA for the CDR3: TGTGCCAGCAGACCCGGGACTAGCGGACTCTACAATGAGCAGTTCTTC.

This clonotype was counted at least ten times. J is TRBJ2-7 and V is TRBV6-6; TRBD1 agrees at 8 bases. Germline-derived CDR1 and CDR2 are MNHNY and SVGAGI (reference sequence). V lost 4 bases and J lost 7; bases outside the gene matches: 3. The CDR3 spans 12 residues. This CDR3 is CASSLTGVEQYF. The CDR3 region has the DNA TGTGCCAGCAGTTTGACAGGGGTGGAGCAGTACTTC.

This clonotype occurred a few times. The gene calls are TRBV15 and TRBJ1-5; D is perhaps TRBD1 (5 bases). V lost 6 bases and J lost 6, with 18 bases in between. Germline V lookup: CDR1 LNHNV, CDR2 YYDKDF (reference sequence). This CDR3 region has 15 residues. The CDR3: CATSEFAQGRQPQHF. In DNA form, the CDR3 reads TGTGCCACCAGTGAATTTGCCCAGGGCCGTCAGCCCCAGCATTTT.

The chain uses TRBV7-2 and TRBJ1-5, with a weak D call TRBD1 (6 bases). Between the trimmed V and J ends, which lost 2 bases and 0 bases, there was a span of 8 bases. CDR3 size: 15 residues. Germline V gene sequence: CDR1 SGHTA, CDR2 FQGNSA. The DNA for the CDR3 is TGTGCCAGCAGCTTAACCAGGGGTAGCAATCAGCCCCAGCATTTT. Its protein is CASSLTRGSNQPQHF.

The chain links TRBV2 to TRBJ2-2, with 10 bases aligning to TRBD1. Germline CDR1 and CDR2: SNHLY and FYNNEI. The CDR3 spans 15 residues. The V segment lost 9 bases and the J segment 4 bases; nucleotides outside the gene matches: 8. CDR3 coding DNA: TGTGCCAGGAGCGACAGGGGGCTGGGCACCGGGGAGCTGTTTTTT. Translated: CARSDRGLGTGELFF.

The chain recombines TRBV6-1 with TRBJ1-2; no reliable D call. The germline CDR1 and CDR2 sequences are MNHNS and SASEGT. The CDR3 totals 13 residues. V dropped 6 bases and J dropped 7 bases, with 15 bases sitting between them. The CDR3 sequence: CASSREFSSGYTF. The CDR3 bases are TGTGCCAGCAGCCGAGAATTTAGCAGTGGCTACACCTTC.

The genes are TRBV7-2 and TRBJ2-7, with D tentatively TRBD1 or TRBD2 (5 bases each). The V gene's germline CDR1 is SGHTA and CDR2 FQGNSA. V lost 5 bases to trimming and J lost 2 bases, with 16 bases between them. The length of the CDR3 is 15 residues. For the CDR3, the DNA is TGTGCCAGCAGCGCGAGGGGACGACAGACCTACGAGCAGTACTTC. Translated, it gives CASSARGRQTYEQYF.

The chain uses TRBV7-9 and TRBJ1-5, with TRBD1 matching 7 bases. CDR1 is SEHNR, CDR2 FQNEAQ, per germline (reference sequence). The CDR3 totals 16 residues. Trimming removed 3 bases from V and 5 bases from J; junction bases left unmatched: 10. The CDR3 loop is CASSFWTGGRDQPQHF. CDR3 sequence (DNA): TGTGCCAGCAGCTTCTGGACAGGAGGACGGGATCAGCCCCAGCATTTT.

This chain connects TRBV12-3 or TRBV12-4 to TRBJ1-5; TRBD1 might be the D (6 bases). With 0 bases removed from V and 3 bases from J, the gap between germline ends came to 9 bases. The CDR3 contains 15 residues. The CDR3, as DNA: TGTGCCAGCAGTTTAGCGCAGGGGAACAATCAGCCCCAGCATTTT. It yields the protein CASSLAQGNNQPQHF.

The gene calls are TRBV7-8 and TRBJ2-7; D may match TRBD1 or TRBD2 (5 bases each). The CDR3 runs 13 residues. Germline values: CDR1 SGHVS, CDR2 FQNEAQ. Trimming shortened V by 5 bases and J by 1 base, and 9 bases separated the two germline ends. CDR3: CASSGDGSYEQYF. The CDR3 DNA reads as TGTGCCAGCAGCGGGGACGGATCCTACGAGCAGTACTTC.

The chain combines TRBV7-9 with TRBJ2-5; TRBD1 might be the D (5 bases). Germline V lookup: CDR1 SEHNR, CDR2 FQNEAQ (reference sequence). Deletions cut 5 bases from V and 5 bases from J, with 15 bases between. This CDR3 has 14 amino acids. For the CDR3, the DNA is TGTGCCAGCAGCCCCCGGGTAGCAGGGGAGACCCAGTACTTC. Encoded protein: CASSPRVAGETQYF. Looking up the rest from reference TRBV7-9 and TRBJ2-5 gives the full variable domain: DTGVSQNPRHKITKRGQNVTFRCDPISEHNRLYWYRQTLGQGPEFLTYFQNEAQLEKSRLLSDRFSAERPKGSFSTLEIQRTEQGDSAMYLCASSPRVAGETQYFGPGTRLLVL.

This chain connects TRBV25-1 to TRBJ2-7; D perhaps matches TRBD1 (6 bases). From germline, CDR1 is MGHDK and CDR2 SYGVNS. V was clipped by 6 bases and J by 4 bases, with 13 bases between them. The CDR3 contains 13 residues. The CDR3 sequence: CASSHTGQYEQYF. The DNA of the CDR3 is TGTGCCAGCAGCCATACTGGACAGTACGAGCAGTACTTC.

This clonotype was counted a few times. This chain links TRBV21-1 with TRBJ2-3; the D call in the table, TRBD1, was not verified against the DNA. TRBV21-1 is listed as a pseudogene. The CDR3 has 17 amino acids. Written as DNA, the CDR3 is TGTGCCAGCAGCAAGGGGACATCCTTAACTAGCACAGATACGCAGTATTTT. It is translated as CASSKGTSLTSTDTQYF.

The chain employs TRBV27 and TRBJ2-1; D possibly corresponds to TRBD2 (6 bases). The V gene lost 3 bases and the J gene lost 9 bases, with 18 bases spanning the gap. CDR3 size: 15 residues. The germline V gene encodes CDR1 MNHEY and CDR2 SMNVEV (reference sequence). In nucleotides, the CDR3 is TGTGCCAGCAGTTTCTCGGGACTTACATCTACTGAGCAGTTCTTC. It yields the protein CASSFSGLTSTEQFF.

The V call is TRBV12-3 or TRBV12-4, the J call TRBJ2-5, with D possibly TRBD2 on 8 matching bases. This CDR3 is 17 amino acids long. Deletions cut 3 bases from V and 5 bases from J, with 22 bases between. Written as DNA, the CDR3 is TGTGCCAGCAGTTTTGGGCGCGGGGGGAGGGGGCAGGAGACCCAGTACTTC. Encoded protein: CASSFGRGGRGQETQYF.